What follows are 30 T cell receptor beta chains derived from one specimen sequenced in a study of blood T cell repertoires in COVID-19. The data were produced by immunoSEQ multiplex PCR, yet TCRdb's version contains in-frame clones alone and is incomplete. The profile shows approximately 100,000 clones, approximately 83% of them singletons. Sequencing was performed on PBMCs or T cells enriched from blood (not recorded which). Every receptor here comes from a woman aged 45-59 years who had recovered from COVID-19.

The V and J genes are TRBV14 and TRBJ2-7; a weak D match, TRBD2 (5 bases). Trimming took off 0 bases at V and 2 bases at J, with 8 bases between the two ends. The germline V gene encodes CDR1 SGHDN and CDR2 FVKESK. CDR3 length: 14 residues. Here the CDR3 reads CASSQDEGAYEQYF. The CDR3 coding sequence is TGTGCCAGCAGCCAAGATGAGGGCGCCTACGAGCAGTACTTC.

This sequence joins TRBV18 and TRBJ2-1; 9 positions agree with TRBD2. CDR1 is KGHSH, CDR2 LQKENI, per germline. J was trimmed by 4 bases and V by 3 bases; bases with no gene match: 4. The CDR3 runs to 15 residues. CDR3 amino acids: CASSPGLADYNEQFF. The CDR3 DNA follows: TGTGCCAGCTCACCGGGACTAGCAGATTACAATGAGCAGTTCTTC.

The chain combines TRBV12-3 or TRBV12-4 with TRBJ2-7; 7 nucleotides match TRBD1. After removal of 6 bases from V and 2 bases from J, the junction contained 1 base not matched to a gene. This CDR3 comprises 12 residues. Here the CDR3 DNA reads TGTGCCAGCAGGCAGGGGGCCTACGAGCAGTACTTC. It is translated as CASRQGAYEQYF.

This chain joins TRBV6-5 and TRBJ1-6, with 8 bases lining up with TRBD1. Germline CDR1 reads MNHEY; CDR2 reads SVGAGI. V was pared by 6 bases and J by 5 bases, with 6 bases of the junction left unmatched. The CDR3 loop spans 15 amino acids. The CDR3 DNA reads as TGTGCCAGCAGGCCCGGGACAGGCCATAATTCACCCCTCCACTTT. This sequence encodes CASRPGTGHNSPLHF.

V is TRBV28 and J is TRBJ1-5; 10 bases line up with TRBD1. Trimming cost V 6 bases and J 6 bases; bases outside gene matches: 5. This CDR3 region has 14 residues. Germline CDR1 reads MDHEN; CDR2 reads SYDVKM. CDR3 DNA sequence: TGTGCCAGCAGGGAGGGACAGGGGAGTCAGCCCCAGCATTTT. Its protein product is CASREGQGSQPQHF.

The chain carries TRBV19 and TRBJ1-5; D might be TRBD1 (5 bases). The CDR3 runs to 16 residues. CDR1 is LNHDA and CDR2 is SQIVND in the germline V gene (reference sequence). The ends were cut back, 6 bases at V and 6 bases at J, with 21 bases in the middle. The CDR3: CASRLTNRIRGQPQHF. The CDR3 nucleotides read TGTGCCAGTAGACTAACTAACAGGATTCGTGGTCAGCCCCAGCATTTT.

The chain couples TRBV5-1 to TRBJ1-1; the D is unclear. Germline V gives CDR1 SGHRS, CDR2 YFSETQ. V was trimmed by 4 bases and J by 1 base, leaving 11 bases between them. This CDR3 has 14 amino acids. This chain's CDR3 is CASSPSSGNTEAFF. Written as DNA, the CDR3 is TGCGCCAGCAGCCCGAGTTCCGGGAACACTGAAGCTTTCTTT.

This chain connects TRBV29-1 to TRBJ1-2; no definite D call. Trimming stripped 3 bases from V and 4 bases from J, with 9 bases between. Germline CDR1 and CDR2: SQVTM and ANQGSEA. The CDR3 has 12 amino acids. CDR3 DNA: TGCAGCGTTGAGGGCGCAACCTATGGCTACACCTTC. Its translation: CSVEGATYGYTF.

About this clone itself: An end of the junction does not agree with germline; a read error may underlie this. This sequence joins TRBV7-2 and TRBJ1-5; 7 bases fit TRBD1. Per germline, CDR1 SGHTA and CDR2 FQGNSA. This CDR3 has 15 amino acids. The CDR3 DNA reads as TGTGCCAGCAGCTTTGACGGGACAGCGAATCGGCCCCAGCATTTT. Its translation is CASSFDGTANRPQHF.

The chain joins TRBV24-1 to TRBJ2-5, with 7 bases fitting TRBD1. The germline V gene has CDR1 KGHDR and CDR2 SFDVKD. This CDR3 comprises 15 residues. The trim removed 5 bases at V and 2 bases at J, leaving 7 bases unmatched. The CDR3 loop is CATSAGETGQETQYF. CDR3 in DNA: TGTGCCACCAGTGCCGGTGAGACAGGGCAAGAGACCCAGTACTTC.

This chain uses TRBV20-1 with TRBJ1-3, with TRBD1 matching over 9 bases. Trimming took 5 bases from V and 3 from J; bases not matched to a gene: 8. Germline V CDR1 and CDR2: DFQATT, SNEGSKA (reference sequence). This CDR3 has 15 amino acids. The chain's CDR3 is CSAGGTGRGGNTIYF. The CDR3 bases are TGCAGTGCTGGTGGGACAGGGCGAGGTGGAAACACCATATATTTT.

The chain joins TRBV28 to TRBJ2-6, with TRBD1 matching over 12 bases. The CDR3 totals 17 residues. Germline V gene data show CDR1 as MDHEN and CDR2 as SYDVKM. Losses at the gene ends were 6 bases for V and 3 bases for J; bases not matched to a gene: 6. The CDR3 nucleotides read TGTGCCAGCAGGCCGGGACAGGGGGCGCTTGGGGCCAACGTCCTGACTTTC. This encodes CASRPGQGALGANVLTF.

Only one count was recorded for this clone. The CDR3 DNA sequence: TGTGCCACGAAGGGGATTAGGGCCAACGTCCTGACTTTC. Translation: CATKGIRANVLTF. V usage is TRBV10-3 and J usage is TRBJ2-6; the D gene is possibly TRBD1 (5 bases). The V end lost 10 bases, the J end lost 5 bases, and 12 bases lay between the germline ends. Germline values: CDR1 ENHRY, CDR2 SYGVKD. This CDR3 spans 13 amino acids.

This clone has a single count. This rearrangement joins TRBV27 to TRBJ2-3; tentatively, D is TRBD2 (5 bases). The germline V and J ends were trimmed by 6 bases and 2 bases, with 18 bases remaining between them. This CDR3 spans 16 amino acids. Looked up from germline, CDR1 is MNHEY and CDR2 is SMNVEV (reference sequence). The chain's CDR3 is CASSRGGRGDTDTQYF. The CDR3 coding sequence is TGTGCCAGCAGCCGAGGAGGTCGCGGAGACACAGATACGCAGTATTTT.

The gene calls are TRBV25-1 and TRBJ1-6; 12 positions match TRBD1. The junction had 10 bases not matched to a gene; V was cut back by 7 bases and J by 6 bases. The CDR3 covers 17 residues. CDR1 MGHDK and CDR2 SYGVNS come from the germline V gene. CDR3 region: CASTGSPGQGANSPLHF. CDR3 coding DNA: TGTGCCAGCACGGGATCCCCGGGACAGGGGGCTAATTCACCCCTCCACTTT.

DNA of the CDR3: TGTGCCAGCAGACCAACAGGGGGCCGGAGTGAAGCTTTCTTT. It yields the protein CASRPTGGRSEAFF. The chain uses TRBV6-5 and TRBJ1-1; 9 bases are a match to TRBD1. The V and J ends lost 6 bases and 7 bases, in that order; junction bases with no gene match: 9. The CDR3 is 14 residues long. The V gene's germline CDR1 is MNHEY and CDR2 SVGAGI.

V usage is TRBV5-1 and J usage is TRBJ1-1; D is perhaps TRBD1 (6 bases). The V end was cut by 3 bases, the J end by 7 bases, with 16 bases between. CDR3 length equals 14 residues. CDR1 SGHRS and CDR2 YFSETQ come from the germline V gene. The CDR3 is CASSSDPGVSEAFF. CDR3 nucleotides: TGCGCCAGCAGCTCTGACCCAGGGGTAAGTGAAGCTTTCTTT.

This chain connects TRBV11-2 to TRBJ2-6; TRBD1 is a possible D gene (5 bases). This CDR3 spans 17 amino acids. CDR1 is SGHAT, CDR2 FQNNGV, per germline. Between the trimmed V and J ends, which lost 0 bases and 2 bases, there was a span of 11 bases. CDR3 sequence reads: CASSLDLRGAGANVLTF. CDR3 coding DNA: TGTGCCAGCAGCTTAGATCTAAGGGGCGCTGGGGCCAACGTCCTGACTTTC.

The rearrangement links TRBV12-3 or TRBV12-4 to TRBJ1-1, with D tentatively TRBD1 (5 bases). The CDR3 is made up of 13 amino acids. V was clipped by 6 bases and J by 4 bases, with 12 bases between them. In DNA, the CDR3 is TGTGCCAGCAGCCCAGGGTTGGGCACTGAAGCTTTCTTT. The encoded protein is CASSPGLGTEAFF.

The J gene is TRBJ2-7, the V gene TRBV7-9; the match to TRBD1 covers 9 bases. Trimming removed 6 bases from V and 6 bases from J; junction bases left unmatched: 12. This CDR3 has 15 residues. CDR1 SEHNR and CDR2 FQNEAQ come from the germline V gene (reference sequence). CDR3 sequence: CASRGWGQGTIEQYF. CDR3 sequence (DNA): TGTGCCAGCAGGGGGTGGGGACAGGGCACCATCGAGCAGTACTTC.

The chain combines TRBV10-1 with TRBJ2-7; D perhaps matches TRBD2 (5 bases). Germline loops: CDR1 WNHNN, CDR2 SYGVQD (reference sequence). The CDR3 contains 14 residues. V was pared by 0 bases and J by 9 bases, with 15 bases between. This chain's CDR3 is CASSESLAGSVQYF. The CDR3 nucleotides are TGCGCCAGCAGTGAGTCGTTGGCGGGTAGTGTGCAGTACTTC.

The V call is TRBV29-1, the J call TRBJ1-1; no clear D gene. V was cut by 7 bases and J by 3 bases, with 15 bases left in between. The CDR3 sequence is 13 residues long. Per the germline V gene, CDR1 is SQVTM and CDR2 is ANQGSEA. CDR3 residues: CSALWTRDTEAFF. Here the CDR3 DNA reads TGCAGCGCACTCTGGACGAGGGACACTGAAGCTTTCTTT.

V usage is TRBV6-5 and J usage is TRBJ2-1; D gene unclear. V dropped 0 bases and J dropped 4 bases, with 13 bases sitting between them. The CDR3 is 16 residues long. Per germline, CDR1 MNHEY and CDR2 SVGAGI. The CDR3 DNA sequence: TGTGCCAGCAGTTACTCGGGTAGCTCCAATTACAATGAGCAGTTCTTC. The encoded protein is CASSYSGSSNYNEQFF.

This clone was detected only once. The J gene is TRBJ2-6, the V gene TRBV7-6; TRBD1 matches 7 bases. The CDR3 totals 19 residues. Trimming removed 4 bases from V and 1 base from J; junction bases left unmatched: 13. CDR1 is SGHVS, CDR2 FNYEAQ, per germline. The CDR3, as DNA: TGTGCCAGCAGCTGGGATGAAGGACAGGCGATGTCTGGGGCCAACGTCCTGACTTTC. Translating it yields CASSWDEGQAMSGANVLTF.

This clone was seen once. This chain links TRBV18 with TRBJ2-7; weak D call: TRBD1 (6 bases). The CDR3 is made up of 14 amino acids. The V and J ends lost 3 bases and 3 bases respectively, with 12 bases between them. The germline V gene encodes CDR1 KGHSH and CDR2 LQKENI. In nucleotides, the CDR3 is TGTGCCAGCTCACCCGGGACATTCTACTACGAGCAGTACTTC. It specifies CASSPGTFYYEQYF.

This CDR3 reads CASSESKRSLGDEQFF. The CDR3 DNA is TGTGCCAGCAGTGAAAGTAAGCGGTCCCTCGGCGATGAGCAGTTCTTC. The chain is built from TRBV6-1 and TRBJ2-1, with D perhaps matching TRBD2 (5 bases). V was pared by 2 bases and J by 8 bases, with 19 bases between. This CDR3 region has 16 residues. Germline V CDR1 and CDR2: MNHNS, SASEGT.

The chain combines TRBV6-5 with TRBJ2-2; D is possibly TRBD2 (5 bases). Trimming removed 5 bases from V and 7 bases from J, with 11 bases in between. Germline CDR1 and CDR2: MNHEY and SVGAGI. The CDR3 covers 13 residues. CDR3 in DNA: TGTGCCAGCAGTCAGTCTCGGGACGGGGAGCTGTTTTTT. This codes for CASSQSRDGELFF.

The chain carries TRBV27 and TRBJ2-2; the match to TRBD1 covers 8 bases. The CDR3 runs 15 residues. The V gene end was trimmed by 6 bases and the J gene end by 3 bases; junction bases not matched to a gene: 6. Germline-derived CDR1 and CDR2 are MNHEY and SMNVEV (reference sequence). The CDR3 sequence is CASSPGQGDTGELFF. Here the CDR3 DNA reads TGTGCCAGCAGCCCTGGACAGGGTGACACCGGGGAGCTGTTTTTT.

The J gene is TRBJ2-1, the V gene TRBV30; maybe TRBD2 (5 bases). CDR3 size: 15 residues. The V gene's germline CDR1 is GTSNPN and CDR2 SVGIG (reference sequence). Trimming left V 5 bases short and J 7 bases short, with 21 bases between. The CDR3 is CAWGPGFLGENEQFF. CDR3 DNA: TGTGCCTGGGGGCCGGGGTTCCTCGGGGAGAATGAGCAGTTCTTC.

V and J are TRBV19 and TRBJ2-7, with 7 bases matching TRBD2. The CDR3 is 15 amino acids. Trimming at V came to 5 bases and at J to 3 bases, leaving 10 bases not matched to a gene. Per the germline V gene, CDR1 is LNHDA and CDR2 is SQIVND (reference sequence). DNA for the CDR3: TGTGCCAGTAGTGCCCCGGGAGGAGCGGGCTACGAGCAGTACTTC. Translating it yields CASSAPGGAGYEQYF.